This T cell receptor beta chain was sequenced in a study of control samples from healthy donors and cancer patients. This clone has a single count. V was clipped by 3 bases and J by 6 bases; unmatched bases: 4. Germline V gene data show CDR1 as SNHLY and CDR2 as FYNNEI. The CDR3 consists of 14 residues. This table comes from immunoSEQ multiplex PCR, and its TCRdb copy is limited to in-frame clones, with some not included. The sample carries some 210,000 clones, about 90% recorded once. Source material: blood. The origin of this receptor is a young man in good health. The chain uses TRBV2 and TRBJ2-7, with 11 bases identical to TRBD2. In DNA, the CDR3 is TGTGCCAGCAGTGACCTAGCGGGGGGTCTCGAGCAGTACTTC. Translated, it gives CASSDLAGGLEQYF.